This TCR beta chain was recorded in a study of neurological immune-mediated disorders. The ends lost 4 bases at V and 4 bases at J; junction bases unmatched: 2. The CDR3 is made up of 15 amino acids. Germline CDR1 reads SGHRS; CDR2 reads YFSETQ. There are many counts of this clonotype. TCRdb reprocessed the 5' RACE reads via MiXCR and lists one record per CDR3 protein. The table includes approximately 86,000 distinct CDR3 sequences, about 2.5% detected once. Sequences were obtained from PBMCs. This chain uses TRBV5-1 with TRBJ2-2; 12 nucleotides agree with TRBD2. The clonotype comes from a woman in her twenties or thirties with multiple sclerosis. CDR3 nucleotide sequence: TGCGCCAGCAGCGGACTAGCGGGATCCACCGGGGAGCTGTTTTTT. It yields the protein CASSGLAGSTGELFF.